This T cell receptor (beta chain) was observed in a study of T cell responses to AZD1222 COVID-19 vaccine. Regarding the study as a whole: Clonal diversity was possibly underestimated, and white British individuals and females predominated among donors. Close to half of all spike-specific TCRs reportedly target regions of the variants that are unmutated. Spike-spanning, vaccine-associated CD4 TCRs were dominant at 160-218 and 743-854.

For this clone: Antigen specificity is unknown.

The repertoire was sequenced with immunoSEQ multiplex PCR; TCRdb's copy has only in-frame clones and lacks some. The data show about 75,000 clones, around 88% seen once. Germline lookup yields CDR1 SGHVS and CDR2 FQNEAQ. This CDR3 contains 16 residues. The V gene end was trimmed by 6 bases and the J gene end by 0 bases; junction bases not matched to a gene: 8. Sample: peripheral blood, taken 28 days after the second dose of the MenACWY control vaccine. V and J are TRBV7-8 and TRBJ2-1, with 7 positions matching TRBD1. The sequence was obtained from an adult who received the MenACWY meningococcal vaccine as a control. The DNA of the CDR3 is TGTGCCAGCAGTCCAACAGGGGCCCTCTCCTACAATGAGCAGTTCTTC. Its protein product is CASSPTGALSYNEQFF.